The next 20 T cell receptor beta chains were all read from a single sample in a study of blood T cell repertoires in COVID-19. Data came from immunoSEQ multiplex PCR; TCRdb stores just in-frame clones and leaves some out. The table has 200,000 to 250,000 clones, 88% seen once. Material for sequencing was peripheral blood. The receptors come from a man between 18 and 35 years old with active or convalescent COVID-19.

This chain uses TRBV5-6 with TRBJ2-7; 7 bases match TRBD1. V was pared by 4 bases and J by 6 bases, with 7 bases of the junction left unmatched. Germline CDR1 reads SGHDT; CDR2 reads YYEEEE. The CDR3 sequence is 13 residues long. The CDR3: CASSLPTGTEQYF. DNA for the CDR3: TGTGCCAGCAGCCTCCCGACAGGGACCGAGCAGTACTTC. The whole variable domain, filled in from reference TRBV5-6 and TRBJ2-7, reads DAGVTQSPTHLIKTRGQQVTLRCSPKSGHDTVSWYQQALGQGPQFIFQYYEEEERQRGNFPDRFSGHQFPNYSSELNVNALLLGDSALYLCASSLPTGTEQYFGPGTRLTVT.

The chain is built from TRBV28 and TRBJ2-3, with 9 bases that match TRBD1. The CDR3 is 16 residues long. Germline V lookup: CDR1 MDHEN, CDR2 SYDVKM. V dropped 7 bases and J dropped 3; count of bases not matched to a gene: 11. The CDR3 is CASIPGGQGWTDTQYF. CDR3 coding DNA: TGTGCCAGCATCCCGGGGGGACAGGGATGGACAGATACGCAGTATTTT.

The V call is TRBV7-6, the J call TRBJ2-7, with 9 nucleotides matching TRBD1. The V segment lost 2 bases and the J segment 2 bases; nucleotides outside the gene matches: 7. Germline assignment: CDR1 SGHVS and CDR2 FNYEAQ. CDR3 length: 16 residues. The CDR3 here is CASSLLPGQGPYEQYF. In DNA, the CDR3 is TGTGCCAGCAGCTTACTACCGGGACAGGGACCCTACGAGCAGTACTTC. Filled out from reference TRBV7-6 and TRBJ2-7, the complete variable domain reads GAGVSQSPRYKVTKRGQDVALRCDPISGHVSLYWYRQALGQGPEFLTYFNYEAQQDKSGLPNDRFSAERPEGSISTLTIQRTEQRDSAMYRCASSLLPGQGPYEQYFGPGTRLTVT.

Here the CDR3 DNA reads TGCAGCGTTGAAGGCGTACAGGGAGGGTATGGCTACACCTTC. Its protein product is CSVEGVQGGYGYTF. The V call is TRBV29-1, the J call TRBJ1-2; D is perhaps TRBD1 (6 bases). Trimming took off 1 base at V and 5 bases at J, with 14 bases between the two ends. There are 14 residues in the CDR3. Germline CDR1 is SQVTM and CDR2 is ANQGSEA.

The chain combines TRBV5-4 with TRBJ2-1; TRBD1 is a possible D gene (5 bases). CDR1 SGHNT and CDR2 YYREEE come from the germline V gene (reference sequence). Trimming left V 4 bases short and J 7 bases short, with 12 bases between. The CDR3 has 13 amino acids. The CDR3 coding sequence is TGTGCCAGCAGCGGAAGCTCAGGGAATGAGCAGTTCTTC. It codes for CASSGSSGNEQFF. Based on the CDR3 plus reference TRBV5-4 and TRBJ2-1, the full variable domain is ETGVTQSPTHLIKTRGQQVTLRCSSQSGHNTVSWYQQALGQGPQFIFQYYREEENGRGNFPPRFSGLQFPNYSSELNVNALELDDSALYLCASSGSSGNEQFFGPGTRLTVL.

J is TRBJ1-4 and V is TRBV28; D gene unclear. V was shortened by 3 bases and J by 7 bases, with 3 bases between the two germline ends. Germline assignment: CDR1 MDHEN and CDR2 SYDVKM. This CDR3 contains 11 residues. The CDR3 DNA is TGTGCCAGCAGTTTGCGTGAAAAACTGTTTTTT. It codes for CASSLREKLFF.

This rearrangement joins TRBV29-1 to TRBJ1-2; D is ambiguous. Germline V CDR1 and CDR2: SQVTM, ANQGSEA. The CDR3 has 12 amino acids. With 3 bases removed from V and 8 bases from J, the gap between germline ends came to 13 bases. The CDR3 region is CSVEITGEGYTF. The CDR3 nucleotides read TGCAGCGTTGAGATAACCGGGGAGGGCTACACCTTC.

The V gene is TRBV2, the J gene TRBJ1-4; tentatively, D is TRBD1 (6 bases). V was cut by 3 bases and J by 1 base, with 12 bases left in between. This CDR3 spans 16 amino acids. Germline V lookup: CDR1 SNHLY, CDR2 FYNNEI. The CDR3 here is CASSDPLQGTNEKLFF. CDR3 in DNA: TGTGCCAGCAGTGACCCTCTACAGGGAACTAATGAAAAACTGTTTTTT.

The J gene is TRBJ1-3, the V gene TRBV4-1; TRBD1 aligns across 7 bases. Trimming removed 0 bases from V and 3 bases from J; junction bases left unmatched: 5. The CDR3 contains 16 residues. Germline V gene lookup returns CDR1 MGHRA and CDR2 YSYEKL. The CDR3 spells CASSQEGGQLGNTIYF. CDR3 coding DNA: TGCGCCAGCAGCCAAGAAGGGGGACAGCTTGGAAACACCATATATTTT.

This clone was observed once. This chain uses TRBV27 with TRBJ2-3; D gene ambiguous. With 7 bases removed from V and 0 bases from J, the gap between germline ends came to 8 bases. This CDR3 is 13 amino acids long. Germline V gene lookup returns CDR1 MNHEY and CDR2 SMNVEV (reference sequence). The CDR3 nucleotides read TGTGCCAGCAAGGCGACTAGCACAGATACGCAGTATTTT. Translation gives CASKATSTDTQYF.

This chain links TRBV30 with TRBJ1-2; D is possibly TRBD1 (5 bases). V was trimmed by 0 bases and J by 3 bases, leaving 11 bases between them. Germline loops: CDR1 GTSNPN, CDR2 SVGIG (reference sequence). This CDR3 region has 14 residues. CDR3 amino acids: CAWSVIRGHYGYTF. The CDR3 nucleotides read TGTGCCTGGAGTGTTATTAGGGGCCACTATGGCTACACCTTC.

CDR3 nucleotides: TGCGCCAGCAGCTTCCGGGACAGACATCATAACACTGAAGCTTTCTTT. It encodes CASSFRDRHHNTEAFF. The J gene is TRBJ1-1, the V gene TRBV5-1, with 7 bases matching TRBD1. With 2 bases clipped from V and 2 bases from J, the junction kept 9 bases outside the gene matches. CDR1 is SGHRS and CDR2 is YFSETQ in the germline V gene. This CDR3 has 16 residues. Supplemented by reference TRBV5-1 and TRBJ1-1, the full variable domain reads KAGVTQTPRYLIKTRGQQVTLSCSPISGHRSVSWYQQTPGQGLQFLFEYFSETQRNKGNFPGRFSGRQFSNSRSEMNVSTLELGDSALYLCASSFRDRHHNTEAFFGQGTRLTVV.

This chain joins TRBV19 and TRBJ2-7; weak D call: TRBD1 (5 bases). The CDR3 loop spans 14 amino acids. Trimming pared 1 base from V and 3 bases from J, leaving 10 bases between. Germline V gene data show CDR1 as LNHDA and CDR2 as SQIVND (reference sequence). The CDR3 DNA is TGTGCCAGTAGTATAGGTCCCAGGGACTACGAGCAGTACTTC. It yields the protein CASSIGPRDYEQYF.

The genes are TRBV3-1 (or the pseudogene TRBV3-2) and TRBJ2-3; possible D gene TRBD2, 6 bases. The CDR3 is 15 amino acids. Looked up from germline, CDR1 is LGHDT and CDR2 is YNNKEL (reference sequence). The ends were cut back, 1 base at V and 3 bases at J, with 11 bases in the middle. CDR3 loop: CASSQGLAQTDTQYF. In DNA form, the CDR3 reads TGTGCCAGCAGCCAAGGTCTAGCGCAAACAGATACGCAGTATTTT.

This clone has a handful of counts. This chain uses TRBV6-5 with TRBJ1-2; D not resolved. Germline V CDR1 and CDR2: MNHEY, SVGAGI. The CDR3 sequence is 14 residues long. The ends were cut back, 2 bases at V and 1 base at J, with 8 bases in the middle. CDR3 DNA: TGTGCCAGCAGTTACAGGCGGCTTAACTATGGCTACACCTTC. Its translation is CASSYRRLNYGYTF.

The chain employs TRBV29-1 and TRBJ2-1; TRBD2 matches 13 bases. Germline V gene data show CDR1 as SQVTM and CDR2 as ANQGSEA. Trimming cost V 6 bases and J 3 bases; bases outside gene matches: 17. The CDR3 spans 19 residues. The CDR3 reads CSVGGGGLAGIASYNEQFF. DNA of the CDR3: TGCAGCGTCGGGGGCGGGGGACTAGCGGGAATAGCGAGCTACAATGAGCAGTTCTTC.

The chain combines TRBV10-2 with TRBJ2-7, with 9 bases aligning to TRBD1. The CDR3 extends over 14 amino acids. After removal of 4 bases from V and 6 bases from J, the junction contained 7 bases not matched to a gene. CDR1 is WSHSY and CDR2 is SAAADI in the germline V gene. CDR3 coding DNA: TGCGCCAGCAGTGCGCGACAGGGGGGACGCGAGCAGTACTTC. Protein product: CASSARQGGREQYF.

The CDR3 sequence: CASRGRTDFNEKLFF. The CDR3 region has the DNA TGTGCCAGTAGGGGAAGGACAGACTTTAATGAAAAACTGTTTTTT. The chain recombines TRBV19 with TRBJ1-4; weak D call: TRBD1 (6 bases). In germline, CDR1 is LNHDA, CDR2 SQIVND (reference sequence). The V end was cut by 6 bases, the J end by 4 bases, with 15 bases between. CDR3 length: 15 residues.

CDR3 DNA sequence: TGTGCCAGTAGTGGGTCAGGGGGCTCCGGGGAGCTGTTTTTT. It codes for CASSGSGGSGELFF. This sequence joins TRBV19 and TRBJ2-2; 8 nucleotides line up with TRBD1. The CDR3 is 14 residues long. Germline CDR1 LNHDA, CDR2 SQIVND (reference sequence). Trimming removed 5 bases from V and 6 bases from J; junction bases left unmatched: 5. The variable domain in full, completed from reference TRBV19 and TRBJ2-2, reads DGGITQSPKYLFRKEGQNVTLSCEQNLNHDAMYWYRQDPGQGLRLIYYSQIVNDFQKGDIAEGYSVSREKKESFPLTVTSAQKNPTAFYLCASSGSGGSGELFFGEGSRLTVL.

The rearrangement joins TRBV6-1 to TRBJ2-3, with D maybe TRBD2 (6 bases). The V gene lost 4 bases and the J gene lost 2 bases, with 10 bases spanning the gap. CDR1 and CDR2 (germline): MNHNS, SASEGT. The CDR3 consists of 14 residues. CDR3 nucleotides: TGTGCCAGCAGTGGCACTAGCTACACAGATACGCAGTATTTT. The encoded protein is CASSGTSYTDTQYF.